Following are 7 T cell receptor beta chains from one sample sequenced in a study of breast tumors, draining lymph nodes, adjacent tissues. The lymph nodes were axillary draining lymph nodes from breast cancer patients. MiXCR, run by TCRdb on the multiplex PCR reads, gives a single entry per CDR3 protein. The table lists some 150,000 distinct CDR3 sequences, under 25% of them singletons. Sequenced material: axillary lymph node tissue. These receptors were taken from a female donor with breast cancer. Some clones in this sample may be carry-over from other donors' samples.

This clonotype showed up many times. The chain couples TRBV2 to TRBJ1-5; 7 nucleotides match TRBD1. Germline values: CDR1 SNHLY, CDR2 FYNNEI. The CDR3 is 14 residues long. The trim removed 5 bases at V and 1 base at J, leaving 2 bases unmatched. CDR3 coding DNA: TGTGCCAGCAGTACAGGGGAGAGCAATCAGCCCCAGCATTTT. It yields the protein CASSTGESNQPQHF.

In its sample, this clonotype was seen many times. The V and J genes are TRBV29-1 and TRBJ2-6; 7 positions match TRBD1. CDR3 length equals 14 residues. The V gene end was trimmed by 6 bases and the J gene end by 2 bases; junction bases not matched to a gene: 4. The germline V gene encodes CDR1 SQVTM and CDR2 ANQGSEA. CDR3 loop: CSVLQGTGANVLTF. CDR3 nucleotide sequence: TGCAGCGTCCTACAGGGGACTGGGGCCAACGTCCTGACTTTC.

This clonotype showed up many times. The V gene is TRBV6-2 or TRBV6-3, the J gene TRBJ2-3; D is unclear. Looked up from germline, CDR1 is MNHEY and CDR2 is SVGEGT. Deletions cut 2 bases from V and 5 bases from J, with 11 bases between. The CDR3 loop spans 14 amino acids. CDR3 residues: CASSYRHSVDTQYF. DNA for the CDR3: TGTGCCAGCAGTTACCGGCACTCGGTAGATACGCAGTATTTT.

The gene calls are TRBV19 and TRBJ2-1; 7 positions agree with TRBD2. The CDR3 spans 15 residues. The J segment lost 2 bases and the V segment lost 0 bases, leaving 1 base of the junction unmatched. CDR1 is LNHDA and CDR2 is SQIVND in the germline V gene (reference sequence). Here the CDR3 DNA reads TGTGCCAGTAGTATAGATCTAGCGGCCTACAATGAGCAGTTCTTC. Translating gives CASSIDLAAYNEQFF.

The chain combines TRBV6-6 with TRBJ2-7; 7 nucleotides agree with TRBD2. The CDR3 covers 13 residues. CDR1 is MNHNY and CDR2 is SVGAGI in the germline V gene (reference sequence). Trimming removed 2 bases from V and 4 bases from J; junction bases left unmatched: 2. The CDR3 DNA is TGTGCCAGCAGTTACGTGGGGGGGTACGAGCAGTACTTC. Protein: CASSYVGGYEQYF.

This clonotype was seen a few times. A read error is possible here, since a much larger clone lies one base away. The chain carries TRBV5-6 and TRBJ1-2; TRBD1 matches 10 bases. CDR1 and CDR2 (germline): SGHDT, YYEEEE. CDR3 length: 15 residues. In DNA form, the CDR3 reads TGTACCAGCAGCTTGGTGGGACAGGGGAACTATGGCTACACCTTC. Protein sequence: CTSSLVGQGNYGYTF.

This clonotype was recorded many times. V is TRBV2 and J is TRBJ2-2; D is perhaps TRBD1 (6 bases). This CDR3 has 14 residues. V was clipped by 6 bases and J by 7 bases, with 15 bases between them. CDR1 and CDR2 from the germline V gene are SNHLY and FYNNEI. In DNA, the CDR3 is TGTGCCAGCAGCTATACAGGGTGGGGCGGGGAGCTGTTTTTT. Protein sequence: CASSYTGWGGELFF.